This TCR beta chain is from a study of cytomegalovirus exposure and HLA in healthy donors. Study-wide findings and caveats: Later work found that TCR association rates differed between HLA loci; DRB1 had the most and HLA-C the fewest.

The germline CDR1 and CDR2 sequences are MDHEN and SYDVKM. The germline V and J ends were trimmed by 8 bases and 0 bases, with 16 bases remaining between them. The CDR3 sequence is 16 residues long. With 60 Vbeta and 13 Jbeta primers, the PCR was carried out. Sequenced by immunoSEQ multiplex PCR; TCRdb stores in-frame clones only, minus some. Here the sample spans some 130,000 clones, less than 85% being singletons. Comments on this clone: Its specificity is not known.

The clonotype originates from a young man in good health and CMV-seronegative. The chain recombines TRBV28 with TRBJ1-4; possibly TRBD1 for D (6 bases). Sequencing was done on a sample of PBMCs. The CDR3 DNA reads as TGTGCCAGCGGTCCCGGGACACAAACAACTAATGAAAAACTGTTTTTT. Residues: CASGPGTQTTNEKLFF. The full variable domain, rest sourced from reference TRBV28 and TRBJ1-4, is DVKVTQSSRYLVKRTGEKVFLECVQDMDHENMFWYRQDPGLGLRLIYFSYDVKMKEKGDIPEGYSVSREKKERFSLILESASTNQTSMYLCASGPGTQTTNEKLFFGSGTQLSVL.